The following is a T cell receptor beta chain sequence with its context. Trimming cost V 3 bases and J 7 bases, with 12 bases left between them. The CDR3 has 13 amino acids. CDR1 and CDR2 from the germline V gene are LGHDT and YNNKEL (reference sequence). The authors' processing: For nucleated cells, counts were estimated from reference gene primer amplification. Measured with immunoSEQ multiplex PCR; TCRdb has only the in-frame clones, and not every one. That table is the source of V, J and clone size, and D and trimming were worked out from the DNA. This table holds roughly 71,000 clones, around 78% found once. This sample is part of a study of blood T cell repertoires in COVID-19.

The sequence came from a woman older than 75 with acute or convalescent COVID-19. This rearrangement joins TRBV3-1 (or the pseudogene TRBV3-2) to TRBJ1-2; tentatively, D is TRBD1 (6 bases). Sequencing was performed on peripheral blood. CDR3: CASSHDQGSGYTF. CDR3 nucleotide sequence: TGTGCCAGCAGCCACGACCAGGGGAGTGGCTACACCTTC.